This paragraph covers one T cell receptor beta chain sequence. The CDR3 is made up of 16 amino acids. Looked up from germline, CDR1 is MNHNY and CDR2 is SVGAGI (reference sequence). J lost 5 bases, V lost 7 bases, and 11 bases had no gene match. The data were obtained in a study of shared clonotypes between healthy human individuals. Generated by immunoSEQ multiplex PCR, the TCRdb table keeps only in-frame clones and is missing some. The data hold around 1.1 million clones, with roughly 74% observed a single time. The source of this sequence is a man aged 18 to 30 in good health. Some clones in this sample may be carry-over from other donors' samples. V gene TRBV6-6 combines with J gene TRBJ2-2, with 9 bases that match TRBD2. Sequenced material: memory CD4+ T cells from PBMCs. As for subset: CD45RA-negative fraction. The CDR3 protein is CASNLRLAGTTGELFF. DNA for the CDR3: TGTGCCAGCAATTTGAGGCTAGCGGGAACGACCGGGGAGCTGTTTTTT.